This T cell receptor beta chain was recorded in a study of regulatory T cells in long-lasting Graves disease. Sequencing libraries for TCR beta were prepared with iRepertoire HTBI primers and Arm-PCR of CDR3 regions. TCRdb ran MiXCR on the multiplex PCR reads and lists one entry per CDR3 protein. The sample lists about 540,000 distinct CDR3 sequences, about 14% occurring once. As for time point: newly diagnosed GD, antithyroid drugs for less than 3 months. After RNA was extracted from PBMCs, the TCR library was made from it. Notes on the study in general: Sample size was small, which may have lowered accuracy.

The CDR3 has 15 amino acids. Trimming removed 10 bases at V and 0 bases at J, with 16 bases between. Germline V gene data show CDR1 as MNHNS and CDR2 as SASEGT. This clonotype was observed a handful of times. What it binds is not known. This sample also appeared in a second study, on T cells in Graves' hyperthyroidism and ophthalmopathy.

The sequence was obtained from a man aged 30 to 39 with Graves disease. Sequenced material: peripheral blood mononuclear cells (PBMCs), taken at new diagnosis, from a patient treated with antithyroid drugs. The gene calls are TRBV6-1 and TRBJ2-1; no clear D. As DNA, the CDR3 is TGTGCCACGCTACTTACATCCCGCTCCTACAATGAGCAGTTCTTC. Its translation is CATLLTSRSYNEQFF.